The clone carrying this T cell receptor beta chain was seen a single time. This entry is derived from a study of OX40 agonist ivuxolimab in advanced cancers. Using immunoSEQ multiplex PCR, the repertoire was profiled, and TCRdb retains in-frame clones only, with some absent. Among about 48,000 clones, roughly three quarters were seen once, and the ten largest hold more than 5.5%. Researchers took blood at baseline, on cycle 4 day 1, and on cycle 7 day 1. The TCR was taken from an adult with an advanced solid tumor such as melanoma, head and neck, liver or kidney cancer. The source was CD4+ or CD8+ T cells sorted from blood, collected in a trial of the OX40 agonist ivuxolimab.

The CDR3 DNA reads TGTGCCAGCAGCCGACTTGCAACTAATGAAAAACTGTTTTTT. It specifies CASSRLATNEKLFF. The rearrangement joins TRBV5-6 to TRBJ1-4; D call uncertain. Germline CDR1 and CDR2: SGHDT and YYEEEE. V dropped 4 bases and J dropped 0 bases, with 7 bases sitting between them. This CDR3 spans 14 amino acids. Combining the CDR3 with reference TRBV5-6 and TRBJ1-4 gives the whole variable domain DAGVTQSPTHLIKTRGQQVTLRCSPKSGHDTVSWYQQALGQGPQFIFQYYEEEERQRGNFPDRFSGHQFPNYSSELNVNALLLGDSALYLCASSRLATNEKLFFGSGTQLSVL.